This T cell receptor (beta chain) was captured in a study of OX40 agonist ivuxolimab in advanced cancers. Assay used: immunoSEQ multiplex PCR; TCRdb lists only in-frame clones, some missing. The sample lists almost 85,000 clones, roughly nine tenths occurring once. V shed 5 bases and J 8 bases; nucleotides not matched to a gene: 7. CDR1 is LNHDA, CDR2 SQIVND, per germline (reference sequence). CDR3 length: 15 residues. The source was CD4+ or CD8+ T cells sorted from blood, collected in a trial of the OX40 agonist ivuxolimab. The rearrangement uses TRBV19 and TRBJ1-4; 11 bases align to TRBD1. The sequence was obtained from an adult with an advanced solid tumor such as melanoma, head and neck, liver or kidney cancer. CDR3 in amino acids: CASSSPDRGQEKLFF. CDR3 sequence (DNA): TGTGCCAGTAGTTCTCCGGACAGGGGGCAGGAAAAACTGTTTTTT. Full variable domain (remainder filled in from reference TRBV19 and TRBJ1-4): DGGITQSPKYLFRKEGQNVTLSCEQNLNHDAMYWYRQDPGQGLRLIYYSQIVNDFQKGDIAEGYSVSREKKESFPLTVTSAQKNPTAFYLCASSSPDRGQEKLFFGSGTQLSVL.